A selection of T cell receptor beta chains follows, all from one sample in a study of OX40 agonist ivuxolimab in advanced cancers. Produced via immunoSEQ multiplex PCR; TCRdb's table is partial and in-frame only. Here the sample spans 20,000 to 25,000 clones, 70% to 90% being singletons. Here the sequenced sample was CD4+ or CD8+ T cells sorted from blood, taken in a trial of the OX40 agonist ivuxolimab. The receptors shown here come from an adult with an advanced solid tumor such as melanoma, head and neck, liver or kidney cancer. CDR3s include the opening cysteine and the closing phenylalanine or tryptophan. A D gene is named only where the DNA matches it firmly. Clone sizes are given selectively: once, few, many, or a class where the clone is expanded.

size	D	V	J	CDR3	DNA
.	.	TRBV21-1	TRBJ1-3	CASLIPTEKDGNTIYF	TGTGCCAGTTTAATACCCACCGAGAAAGATGGAAACACCATATATTTT
.	.	TRBV4-1	TRBJ2-3	CASSQVDGTSTDTQYF	TGCGCCAGCAGCCAAGTTGACGGCACTAGCACAGATACGCAGTATTTT
.	.	TRBV27	TRBJ2-7	CASSIAHLGSEQYF	TGTGCCAGCAGTATTGCTCACTTGGGTAGCGAGCAGTACTTC
.	.	TRBV5-1	TRBJ1-1	CASSGGLYTEAFF	TGCGCCAGCAGCGGAGGACTTTACACTGAAGCTTTCTTT
once	TRBD1	TRBV13	TRBJ2-2	CASSLVGAGTANTGELFF	TGTGCCAGCAGTTTGGTGGGTGCCGGGACAGCGAACACCGGGGAGCTGTTTTTT
once	TRBD2	TRBV27	TRBJ2-1	CASSISGTSGYNEQFF	TGTGCCAGCAGTATATCCGGGACTAGCGGCTACAATGAGCAGTTCTTC
.	TRBD2	TRBV10-3	TRBJ2-1	CAISSGTSGPYNEQFF	TGTGCCATCAGTTCCGGGACTAGCGGGCCTTACAATGAGCAGTTCTTC
.	.	TRBV28	TRBJ2-3	CASSWGSTDTQYF	TGTGCCAGCAGTTGGGGATCAACAGATACGCAGTATTTT
.	TRBD1	TRBV5-4	TRBJ1-2	CASSLSGQGTNYGYTF	TGTGCCAGCAGCTTGTCTGGACAGGGAACCAACTATGGCTACACCTTC
.	.	TRBV4-2	TRBJ1-1	CASSQGPEAFF	TGTGCCAGCAGCCAAGGCCCTGAAGCTTTCTTT
.	.	TRBV19	TRBJ1-5	CASSILQGSNQPQHF	TGTGCCAGTAGTATTCTTCAGGGGAGTAATCAGCCCCAGCATTTT
.	.	TRBV27	TRBJ1-1	CASSFEGGKGEAFF	TGTGCCAGCAGTTTTGAAGGGGGGAAGGGTGAAGCTTTCTTT
once	TRBD1	TRBV7-8	TRBJ2-7	CASSSPQTGDYEQYF	TGTGCCAGCAGCTCTCCCCAGACAGGGGACTACGAGCAGTACTTC
.	TRBD1	TRBV13	TRBJ1-2	CASSSGTGTGYGYTF	TGTGCCAGCAGCTCCGGGACAGGGACTGGCTATGGCTACACCTTC
.	.	TRBV5-1	TRBJ2-7	CASSWMADSYEQYF	TGCGCCAGCAGCTGGATGGCAGACTCCTACGAGCAGTACTTC
.	.	TRBV6-5	TRBJ1-1	CASWAGTEAFF	TGTGCCAGCTGGGCGGGAACTGAAGCTTTCTTT
.	TRBD1	TRBV7-6	TRBJ2-7	CASSPTGPGEQYF	TGTGCCAGCAGCCCGACAGGGCCGGGCGAGCAGTACTTC
few	.	TRBV7-9	TRBJ1-1	CASSPVQNTEAFF	TGTGCCAGCAGCCCAGTGCAGAACACTGAAGCTTTCTTT
.	.	TRBV9	TRBJ1-1	CASSVSFTTEAFF	TGTGCCAGCAGCGTGAGTTTCACCACTGAAGCTTTCTTT
.	.	TRBV4-1	TRBJ2-7	CASSQVSGDEQYF	TGCGCCAGCAGCCAGGTATCAGGAGATGAGCAGTACTTC
.	.	TRBV15	TRBJ2-7	CATSRDMSHEQYF	TGTGCCACCAGCAGAGATATGAGCCACGAGCAGTACTTC
.	.	TRBV7-9	TRBJ2-5	CASSPPSQETQYF	TGTGCCAGCAGCCCACCTTCCCAAGAGACCCAGTACTTC
.	.	TRBV4-1	TRBJ2-3	CASSQEPDTQYF	TGCGCCAGCAGCCAAGAACCAGATACGCAGTATTTT
.	TRBD1	TRBV27	TRBJ2-7	CASSSGQGDSYEQYF	TGTGCCAGCAGCTCCGGACAGGGGGATTCCTACGAGCAGTACTTC
.	.	TRBV19	TRBJ2-1	CASTMGGIAYNEQFF	TGTGCCAGTACCATGGGGGGAATAGCTTACAATGAGCAGTTCTTC
once	.	TRBV29-1	TRBJ2-3	CSVGIGVASTDTQYF	TGCAGCGTTGGGATAGGAGTGGCTAGCACAGATACGCAGTATTTT
.	.	TRBV4-2	TRBJ1-5	CASSQLKGGDSNQPQHF	TGTGCCAGCAGCCAACTTAAGGGGGGCGATAGCAATCAGCCCCAGCATTTT
.	.	TRBV27	TRBJ1-4	CASSLLGGGEKLFF	TGTGCCAGCAGTTTACTGGGAGGGGGTGAAAAACTGTTTTTT
.	.	TRBV7-9	TRBJ2-7	CASSRGRSYEQYF	TGTGCCAGCAGCCGCGGGCGGTCCTACGAGCAGTACTTC
.	.	TRBV5-6	TRBJ2-7	CASSLLGSYEQYF	TGTGCCAGCAGCCTTCTGGGATCCTACGAGCAGTACTTC
.	TRBD1	TRBV5-4	TRBJ1-1	CASSRQGTEAFF	TGTGCCAGCAGCCGACAGGGTACTGAAGCTTTCTTT
.	.	TRBV27	TRBJ2-7	CASRGVGSSLSYEQYF	TGTGCCAGCAGAGGGGTCGGGAGTTCCCTCTCCTACGAGCAGTACTTC
.	.	TRBV30	TRBJ2-1	CAWSVLEGNEQFF	TGTGCCTGGAGTGTACTGGAGGGAAATGAGCAGTTCTTC
.	.	TRBV14	TRBJ2-5	CASSQDGEETQYF	TGTGCCAGCAGCCAAGATGGAGAAGAGACCCAGTACTTC
.	.	TRBV5-1	TRBJ2-3	CASSEAGYWEDTQYF	TGCGCCAGCAGCGAAGCGGGTTACTGGGAAGATACGCAGTATTTT
.	TRBD2	TRBV7-3	TRBJ2-7	CASSTSGGGYEQYF	TGTGCCAGCAGCACCTCGGGGGGTGGCTACGAGCAGTACTTC